The clone carrying this T cell receptor beta chain has just a few counts. The antigen remains unidentified. Constant-segment-primed 5'RACE gave TCR alpha and TCR beta cDNA libraries with sample barcodes and UMIs. MiXCR was run by TCRdb on the 5' RACE reads, yielding one entry per CDR3 protein. The data show about 410,000 distinct CDR3 sequences, 20% to 30% seen once. This sample stems from a study of T-cell memory formation after mild COVID-19. Study observations and caveats: Pre-infection memory harbored some responding clones, suggesting cross-reactive memory joined.

V was cut by 4 bases and J by 3 bases, with 13 bases left in between. This CDR3 region has 15 residues. This chain links TRBV12-3 or TRBV12-4 with TRBJ1-5, with D perhaps TRBD1 (6 bases). The sequencing sample was made of PBMCs or a T cell subset sorted from them (not recorded which). The sequence was collected from an adult woman who had mild COVID-19 (a few samples of this study predate the infection). Cell type and time point are not known. This chain's CDR3 is CASSSRGQLNQPQHF. DNA for the CDR3: TGTGCCAGCAGTTCCCGAGGACAGCTCAATCAGCCCCAGCATTTT.